A selection of T cell receptor beta chains follows, all from one sample in a study of cytomegalovirus exposure and HLA in healthy donors. Repertoires were generated with immunoSEQ multiplex PCR, while TCRdb's copy carries only in-frame clones and drops some. The sample contains 150,000 to 200,000 clones, around 77% of which appear only once. The material sequenced was PBMCs. The receptors come from a woman between 25 and 40 years old in good health and CMV-seropositive. CDR3s include the opening cysteine and the closing phenylalanine or tryptophan. D genes are given only for firm matches. Clone size is given for some rows only: seen once, a few or many times, or a class if the clone is expanded.

v_call	j_call	clone_size	d_call	cdr3_aa	cdr3_nt
TRBV19	TRBJ2-5	-	TRBD2	CASSRTSLQETQYF	TGTGCCAGTAGTAGGACTAGTCTCCAAGAGACCCAGTACTTC
TRBV6-5	TRBJ1-1	-	-	CACGGRGGTEAFF	TGTGCCTGTGGGGGGAGGGGAGGGACTGAAGCTTTCTTT
TRBV7-2	TRBJ2-4	-	-	CASSSRGYRNIQYF	TGTGCCAGCAGCTCCAGGGGTTACCGAAACATTCAGTACTTC
TRBV11-2	TRBJ2-7	-	-	CASSFVTRSEQYF	TGTGCCAGCAGCTTCGTGACTAGAAGCGAGCAGTACTTC
TRBV28	TRBJ2-7	-	TRBD1	CASSSPTGGSYEQYF	TGTGCCAGCAGTTCTCCTACAGGGGGGAGTTACGAGCAGTACTTC
TRBV28	TRBJ1-2	-	-	CASRAAGGGDYGYTF	TGTGCCAGCAGAGCCGCTGGGGGAGGGGACTATGGCTACACCTTC
TRBV6-1	TRBJ2-5	-	TRBD2	CASSEVAGVWETQYF	TGTGCCAGCAGTGAAGTAGCGGGAGTGTGGGAGACCCAGTACTTC
TRBV5-1	TRBJ2-1	-	TRBD2	CASASGGGYNEQFF	TGCGCCAGCGCCAGCGGGGGGGGGTACAATGAGCAGTTCTTC
TRBV7-6	TRBJ2-7	-	-	CASSSQLGSSYEQYF	TGTGCCAGCAGCTCCCAACTGGGGAGCTCCTACGAGCAGTACTTC
TRBV25-1	TRBJ2-1	-	-	CASSEWIDSREQFF	TGTGCCAGCAGTGAATGGATAGACAGCCGTGAGCAGTTCTTC
TRBV7-2	TRBJ1-2	-	-	CASSLAPNGGLYGYTF	TGTGCCAGCAGCTTAGCGCCCAATGGTGGGCTGTATGGCTACACCTTC
TRBV6-1	TRBJ1-5	-	-	CASTAQGLPQHF	TGTGCCAGCACCGCACAGGGTCTGCCCCAGCATTTT
TRBV5-1	TRBJ1-1	once	-	CASFLGGSGAGNTEAFF	TGCGCCAGCTTCCTGGGCGGAAGCGGAGCGGGGAACACTGAAGCTTTCTTT
TRBV7-9	TRBJ2-2	few	-	CASSPVLNTGELFF	TGTGCCAGCAGCCCCGTCCTAAACACCGGGGAGCTGTTTTTT
TRBV18	TRBJ1-1	-	TRBD1	CASSPSGQGGTEAFF	TGTGCCAGCTCTCCTTCTGGACAGGGGGGCACTGAAGCTTTCTTT
TRBV4-3	TRBJ2-7	-	-	CASSLDSETYEQYF	TGCGCCAGCAGCTTGGACAGTGAAACCTACGAGCAGTACTTC
TRBV28	TRBJ2-2	-	-	CASSLTSENTGELFF	TGTGCCAGCAGTTTAACGTCAGAGAACACCGGGGAGCTGTTTTTT
TRBV5-1	TRBJ2-2	-	TRBD2	CASSPLAGGLNTGELFF	TGCGCCAGCAGTCCACTAGCGGGGGGCCTGAACACCGGGGAGCTGTTTTTT
TRBV4-3	TRBJ2-5	-	-	CASSQDFRNQETQYF	TGCGCCAGCAGCCAAGATTTCAGGAACCAAGAGACCCAGTACTTC
TRBV7-7	TRBJ2-2	-	-	CASSRGNPGELFF	TGTGCCAGCAGCCGAGGTAACCCCGGGGAGCTGTTTTTT
TRBV28	TRBJ1-3	-	-	CASILGGSGNTIYF	TGTGCCAGCATCTTGGGAGGATCTGGAAACACCATATATTTT
TRBV7-9	TRBJ1-2	once	TRBD1	CASAALPGGEGYTF	TGTGCCAGCGCAGCTTTACCAGGGGGTGAGGGCTACACCTTC
TRBV5-5	TRBJ1-1	-	TRBD1	CASSFYGQGGTEAFF	TGTGCCAGCAGCTTCTACGGACAGGGCGGCACTGAAGCTTTCTTT
TRBV4-3	TRBJ2-7	-	-	CASSETVSYEQYF	TGCGCCAGCAGCGAGACAGTCTCCTACGAGCAGTACTTC
TRBV7-2	TRBJ1-2	-	TRBD1	CASSRGQGLPGYTF	TGTGCCAGCAGCCGGGGACAGGGTCTTCCTGGCTACACCTTC
TRBV9	TRBJ2-2	-	TRBD2	CASSTGTSGAGELFF	TGTGCCAGCAGCACCGGGACTAGCGGGGCCGGGGAGCTGTTTTTT
TRBV28	TRBJ2-7	-	-	CASSSGVGTRIYEQYF	TGTGCCAGCAGTTCCGGAGTGGGGACAAGGATCTACGAGCAGTACTTC
TRBV9	TRBJ2-5	-	TRBD1	CASSERGTGLQETQYF	TGTGCCAGCAGCGAGAGAGGGACAGGGCTCCAAGAGACCCAGTACTTC
TRBV29-1	TRBJ2-7	-	TRBD1	CSVASYRGQAYEQYF	TGCAGCGTTGCCAGTTACAGGGGGCAGGCCTACGAGCAGTACTTC
TRBV28	TRBJ1-5	-	-	CASGSNQPQHF	TGTGCCAGCGGTAGTAATCAGCCCCAGCATTTT
TRBV29-1	TRBJ1-5	once	-	CSVSGGGNQPQHF	TGCAGCGTTTCAGGTGGCGGCAATCAGCCCCAGCATTTT
TRBV6-5	TRBJ1-1	-	TRBD1	CASSFSGQGAFF	TGTGCCAGCAGTTTCTCGGGACAGGGGGCTTTCTTT
TRBV2	TRBJ2-3	-	-	CASSGTPVRADTQYF	TGTGCCAGCAGTGGGACACCCGTAAGGGCAGATACGCAGTATTTT
TRBV30	TRBJ2-5	-	-	CAWSSSLETQYF	TGTGCCTGGAGCTCTAGCCTTGAGACCCAGTACTTC